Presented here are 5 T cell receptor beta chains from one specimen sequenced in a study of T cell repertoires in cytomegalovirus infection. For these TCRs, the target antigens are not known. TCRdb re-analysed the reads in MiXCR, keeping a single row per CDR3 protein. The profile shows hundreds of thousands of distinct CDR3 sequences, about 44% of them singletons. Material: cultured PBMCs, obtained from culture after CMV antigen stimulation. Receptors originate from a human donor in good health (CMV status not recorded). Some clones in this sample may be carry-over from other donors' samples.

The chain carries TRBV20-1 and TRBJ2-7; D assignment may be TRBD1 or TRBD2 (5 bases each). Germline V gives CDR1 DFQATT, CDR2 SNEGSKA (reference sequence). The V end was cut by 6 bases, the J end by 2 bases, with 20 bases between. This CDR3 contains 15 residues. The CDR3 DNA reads TGCAGTGCCCCAGGTGGGACCTTAGGGCCCTACGAGCAGTACTTC. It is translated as CSAPGGTLGPYEQYF.

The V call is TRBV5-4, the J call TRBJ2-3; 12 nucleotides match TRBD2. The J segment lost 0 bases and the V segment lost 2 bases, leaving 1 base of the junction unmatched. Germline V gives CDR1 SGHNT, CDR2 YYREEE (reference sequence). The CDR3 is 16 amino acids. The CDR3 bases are TGTGCCAGCAGCTTCGGACTAGCGGGGAGCACAGATACGCAGTATTTT. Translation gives CASSFGLAGSTDTQYF.

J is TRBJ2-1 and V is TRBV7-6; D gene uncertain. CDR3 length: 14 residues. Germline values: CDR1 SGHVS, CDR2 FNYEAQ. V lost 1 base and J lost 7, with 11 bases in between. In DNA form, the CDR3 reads TGTGCCAGCAGCTTAGGGTACTGGGAAAATGAGCAGTTCTTC. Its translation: CASSLGYWENEQFF.

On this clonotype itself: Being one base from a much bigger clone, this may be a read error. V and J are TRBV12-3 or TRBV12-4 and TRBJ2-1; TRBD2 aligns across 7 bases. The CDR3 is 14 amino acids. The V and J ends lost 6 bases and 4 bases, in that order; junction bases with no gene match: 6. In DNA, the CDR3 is TGTGCCAGCAGCGTAGCGGGCCTATACAATGAGCAGTTCTTC. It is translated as CASSVAGLYNEQFF.

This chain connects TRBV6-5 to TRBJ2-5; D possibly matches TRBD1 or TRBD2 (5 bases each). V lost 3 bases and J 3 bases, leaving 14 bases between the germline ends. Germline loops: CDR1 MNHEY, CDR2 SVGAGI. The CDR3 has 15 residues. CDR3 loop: CASSYSRDGKETQYF. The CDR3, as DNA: TGTGCCAGCAGTTATTCCCGGGACGGAAAAGAGACCCAGTACTTC.